This T cell receptor (beta chain) was observed in a study of cytomegalovirus exposure and HLA in healthy donors. The primer mix had 60 Vbeta and 13 Jbeta primers. Data came from immunoSEQ multiplex PCR; TCRdb stores just in-frame clones and leaves some out. The repertoire consists of over 75,000 clones, with approximately 72% occurring once and the leading ten covering about 7%. V gave up 1 base and J gave up 8 bases; unmatched junction bases: 22. CDR3 length equals 20 residues. Germline CDR1 LGHNA, CDR2 YNFKEQ. The specimen was PBMCs. The chain is built from TRBV4-2 and TRBJ2-1; 8 positions match TRBD2. The sequence was collected from a middle-aged man in good health and CMV-seropositive. The chain's CDR3 is CASSQVSTSAPRNRAHEQFF. The CDR3 bases are TGTGCCAGCAGCCAAGTTTCGACTAGCGCCCCCCGGAACAGGGCCCATGAGCAGTTCTTC.